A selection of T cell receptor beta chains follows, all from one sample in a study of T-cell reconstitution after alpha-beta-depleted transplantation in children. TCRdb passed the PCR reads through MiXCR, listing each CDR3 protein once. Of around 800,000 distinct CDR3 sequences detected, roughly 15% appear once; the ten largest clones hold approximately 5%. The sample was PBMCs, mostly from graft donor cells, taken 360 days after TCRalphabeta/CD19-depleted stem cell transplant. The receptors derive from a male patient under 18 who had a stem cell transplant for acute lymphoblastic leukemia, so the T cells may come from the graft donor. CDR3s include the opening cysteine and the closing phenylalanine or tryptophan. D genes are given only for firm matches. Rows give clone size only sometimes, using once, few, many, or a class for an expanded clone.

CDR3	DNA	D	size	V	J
CASSQDVRETYEQYF	TGCGCCAGCAGCCAAGATGTCAGGGAAACCTACGAGCAGTACTTC	-	few	TRBV4-1	TRBJ2-7
CASSFSLAGGPQTGELFF	TGTGCCAGCAGCTTCTCACTAGCGGGAGGGCCTCAGACCGGGGAGCTGTTTTTT	TRBD2	-	TRBV11-1	TRBJ2-2
CASSQTVGAGYEQYF	TGCGCCAGCAGCCAGACCGTGGGGGCGGGGTACGAGCAGTACTTC	-	-	TRBV4-1	TRBJ2-7
CASSYGDRVGTEAFF	TGCGCCAGCAGCTACGGGGACAGGGTAGGCACTGAAGCTTTCTTT	TRBD1	-	TRBV5-1	TRBJ1-1
CASSLNSGRTDQMNTEAFF	TGTGCCAGCAGCTTAAATTCGGGGCGGACAGACCAGATGAACACTGAAGCTTTCTTT	-	-	TRBV7-3	TRBJ1-1
CSATTSGSGSTDTQYF	TGCAGTGCTACCACCAGCGGGAGTGGAAGCACAGATACGCAGTATTTT	TRBD2	-	TRBV20-1	TRBJ2-3
CASRPQRWGTEQYF	TGTGCCAGCAGACCCCAAAGGTGGGGGACCGAGCAGTACTTC	-	-	TRBV5-8	TRBJ2-7
CSAPPAGPQGAYEQYF	TGCAGTGCTCCCCCCGCAGGGCCGCAGGGTGCCTACGAGCAGTACTTC	-	-	TRBV20-1	TRBJ2-7
CASSQGLAGEGYEQYF	TGCGCCAGCAGCCAAGGACTAGCGGGAGAGGGCTACGAGCAGTACTTC	TRBD2	few	TRBV4-1	TRBJ2-7
CASSSRGSAEAFF	TGTGCCAGCAGCTCCAGAGGGAGTGCTGAAGCTTTCTTT	-	few	TRBV5-5	TRBJ1-1
CASSWLAEETQYF	TGTGCCAGCAGCTGGCTAGCGGAAGAGACCCAGTACTTC	TRBD2	many	TRBV7-2	TRBJ2-5
CASSSEGGPYNEQFF	TGTGCCAGCAGTTCAGAGGGAGGGCCTTACAATGAGCAGTTCTTC	TRBD2	-	TRBV12-3/TRBV12-4	TRBJ2-1
CASSVNRGGNTEAFF	TGTGCCAGCAGCGTGAACAGGGGGGGAAACACTGAAGCTTTCTTT	TRBD1	-	TRBV5-5	TRBJ1-1
CASSPPRSTEAFF	TGCGCCAGCAGCCCCCCGCGGAGTACTGAAGCTTTCTTT	-	few	TRBV5-1	TRBJ1-1
CASSWGDTQYF	TGTGCCAGCAGTTGGGGGGATACGCAGTATTTT	-	-	TRBV12-3/TRBV12-4	TRBJ2-3
CASSQAALLAGGYEQYF	TGCGCCAGCAGCCAAGCCGCCTTACTAGCGGGAGGCTACGAGCAGTACTTC	TRBD2	-	TRBV4-1	TRBJ2-7
CASSTLGERNSYNEQFF	TGTGCCAGCAGCACCCTCGGAGAAAGGAACTCCTACAATGAGCAGTTCTTC	-	few	TRBV7-9	TRBJ2-1
CASSFGAGSNQPQHF	TGTGCCAGCAGTTTTGGGGCAGGGAGCAATCAGCCCCAGCATTTT	-	-	TRBV12-3/TRBV12-4	TRBJ1-5
CSATTSLNEQFF	TGCAGTGCTACGACTAGTCTCAATGAGCAGTTCTTC	-	-	TRBV20-1	TRBJ2-1
CASNPVGQGWEQYF	TGTGCCAGCAATCCGGTTGGCCAGGGATGGGAGCAGTACTTC	-	-	TRBV2	TRBJ2-7
CAISESLACLSF	TGTGCCATCAGTGAGTCCCTAGCGTGCCTATCCTTC	-	few	TRBV10-3	TRBJ2-7
CASSFGGTGYEQFF	TGTGCCAGCAGTTTTGGGGGGACAGGTTATGAGCAGTTCTTC	TRBD1	-	TRBV12-3/TRBV12-4	TRBJ2-1
CASSFDGSNNQPQHF	TGTGCCAGCAGCTTTGACGGGAGCAACAATCAGCCCCAGCATTTT	-	-	TRBV11-2	TRBJ1-5
CSVEGGRMSSYNEQFF	TGCAGCGTTGAAGGGGGGCGGATGAGCTCCTACAATGAGCAGTTCTTC	-	few	TRBV29-1	TRBJ2-1
CSVETSPIRGSEQFF	TGCAGCGTTGAAACTAGCCCAATCCGGGGTTCTGAGCAGTTCTTC	-	-	TRBV29-1	TRBJ2-1
CASSLDRTRTAEAFF	TGTGCCAGCAGCTTAGACAGGACAAGGACCGCTGAAGCTTTCTTT	-	many	TRBV7-2	TRBJ1-1
CASSQSRGLAGDAEQYF	TGCGCCAGCAGCCAATCTAGGGGCCTAGCGGGAGATGCCGAGCAGTACTTC	TRBD2	-	TRBV4-1	TRBJ2-7
CASAHRQGPHEQYF	TGCGCCAGCGCCCACAGACAGGGCCCCCACGAGCAGTACTTC	TRBD1	-	TRBV5-1	TRBJ2-7
CASSFTQRHTIYF	TGTGCCAGCAGTTTTACGCAGCGGCACACCATATATTTT	-	-	TRBV2	TRBJ1-3
CASSSRTSVRYNEQFF	TGTGCCAGCAGCTCCCGGACTAGCGTGAGGTACAATGAGCAGTTCTTC	TRBD2	-	TRBV7-9	TRBJ2-1
CATSRAIGLEETQYF	TGTGCCACCAGCAGAGCGATAGGTTTGGAAGAGACCCAGTACTTC	-	-	TRBV15	TRBJ2-5
CVASPTGGTQYF	TGTGTCGCCAGCCCCACCGGGGGTACGCAGTATTTT	-	-	TRBV12-3/TRBV12-4	TRBJ2-3
CASTGGQRGYNEQFF	TGTGCCAGCACCGGAGGCCAGCGGGGATACAATGAGCAGTTCTTC	TRBD2	-	TRBV5-5	TRBJ2-1
CASSLIMGAGANVLTF	TGTGCCAGCAGCTTGATTATGGGGGCCGGGGCCAACGTCCTGACTTTC	-	few	TRBV5-5	TRBJ2-6
CASSYSPLSTDTQYF	TGTGCCAGCAGTTACTCCCCGCTTTCCACAGATACGCAGTATTTT	-	-	TRBV6-5	TRBJ2-3
CAWSFRGSGYTF	TGTGCCTGGAGTTTCCGAGGTAGTGGCTACACCTTC	-	-	TRBV30	TRBJ1-2
CASSLEGVEKLFF	TGCGCCAGCAGCTTGGAAGGGGTCGAAAAACTGTTTTTT	-	few	TRBV5-1	TRBJ1-4
CASSPRRSSSYEQYF	TGCGCCAGCAGCCCCCGTAGGAGTAGCTCCTACGAGCAGTACTTC	-	-	TRBV5-1	TRBJ2-7
CSALGRAAGELFF	TGCAGTGCCCTGGGAAGAGCGGCCGGGGAGCTGTTTTTT	-	many	TRBV20-1	TRBJ2-2
CSARDMGTTQNIQYF	TGCAGTGCGAGGGACATGGGGACTACACAAAACATTCAGTACTTC	-	many	TRBV20-1	TRBJ2-4
CASSQGGTLKETQYF	TGCGCCAGCAGCCAAGGCGGGACATTAAAAGAGACCCAGTACTTC	-	-	TRBV4-1	TRBJ2-5
CASIKGLTPEGSPLHF	TGTGCCAGCATCAAGGGCCTTACCCCCGAGGGTTCACCCCTCCACTTT	-	-	TRBV12-3/TRBV12-4	TRBJ1-6
CSVEGIWTSGRSYEQYF	TGCAGCGTGGAGGGGATCTGGACTAGCGGGAGGTCCTACGAGCAGTACTTC	TRBD2	few	TRBV29-1	TRBJ2-7
CASSATRLGLPTDTQYF	TGTGCCAGCAGCGCAACCCGACTAGGCTTACCCACAGATACGCAGTATTTT	-	few	TRBV9	TRBJ2-3
CATITCGGYPFSGANVLTF	TGTGCCACCATCACCTGCGGAGGGTACCCGTTCTCTGGGGCCAACGTCCTGACTTTC	-	few	TRBV24-1	TRBJ2-6
CASSCAGKSEVAGELFF	TGCGCCAGCAGCTGCGCGGGGAAGTCAGAAGTGGCCGGGGAGCTGTTTTTT	-	-	TRBV5-1	TRBJ2-2
CSAWRQETQYF	TGCAGTGCTTGGAGACAAGAGACCCAGTACTTC	-	-	TRBV20-1	TRBJ2-5
CSARASGRSYEQYF	TGCAGTGCTAGAGCTAGCGGGAGATCCTACGAGCAGTACTTC	TRBD2	few	TRBV20-1	TRBJ2-7
CASRTENNEQFF	TGTGCCAGCAGAACTGAGAACAATGAGCAGTTCTTC	-	-	TRBV11-1	TRBJ2-1
CSARRAGGLGEQFF	TGCAGTGCTAGACGGGCAGGGGGCTTAGGTGAGCAGTTCTTC	TRBD1	few	TRBV20-1	TRBJ2-1
CASSLGSSGRTDTQYF	TGTGCCAGCAGCTTAGGGTCAAGCGGACGCACAGATACGCAGTATTTT	-	many	TRBV7-6	TRBJ2-3
CASSSRQVPEQFF	TGCGCCAGCAGCTCGAGACAGGTTCCGGAGCAGTTCTTC	-	few	TRBV5-1	TRBJ2-1
CASSLDLLGAQGAFF	TGCGCCAGCAGCTTGGATTTGTTGGGGGCGCAAGGGGCTTTCTTT	-	-	TRBV5-1	TRBJ1-1
CASSYKVGVNNSPLHF	TGTGCCAGCAGTTATAAAGTAGGGGTCAATAATTCACCCCTCCACTTT	-	many	TRBV6-5	TRBJ1-6
CASSSGDRVIFTDTQYF	TGCGCCAGCAGCTCGGGGGACAGGGTAATCTTCACAGATACGCAGTATTTT	TRBD1	-	TRBV5-1	TRBJ2-3
CATSRDPRTSEGRYF	TGTGCCACCAGCAGAGATCCCCGGACTAGTGAGGGGCGGTACTTC	TRBD2	-	TRBV15	TRBJ2-7